Below are 32 T cell receptor beta chains sequenced from a single sample in a study of neurological immune-mediated disorders. TCRdb redid the calling of the 5' RACE reads with MiXCR, one entry per CDR3 protein. The sample holds tens of thousands of distinct CDR3 sequences, less than 5.5% seen once. The sequenced sample was PBMCs. Receptor source: a man younger than 40 with multiple sclerosis.

As to this clonotype: Germline is not matched at one junction end, which may reflect a read error. The rearrangement uses TRBV12-3 or TRBV12-4 and TRBJ1-3; D unresolved. The CDR3 is made up of 13 amino acids. The CDR3 coding sequence is TGTGCCAGCTGCATGGGAAACGGAAAAACCATATATTTT. Translated: CASCMGNGKTIYF.

The rearrangement uses TRBV29-1 and TRBJ1-1, with 7 positions matching TRBD1. The V and J ends lost 4 bases and 2 bases, in that order; junction bases with no gene match: 4. This CDR3 region has 13 residues. Looked up from germline, CDR1 is SQVTM and CDR2 is ANQGSEA. This CDR3 is CSVARDSNTEAFF. For the CDR3, the DNA is TGCAGCGTTGCCCGGGACAGCAACACTGAAGCTTTCTTT.

This clonotype showed up many times. The rearrangement joins TRBV4-2 to TRBJ1-6; D gene unclear. V was pared by 4 bases and J by 10 bases, with 17 bases between. From germline, CDR1 is LGHNA and CDR2 YNFKEQ. This CDR3 has 15 amino acids. This CDR3 is CASSPVDPRYSPLHF. DNA for the CDR3: TGTGCCAGCAGCCCGGTGGACCCAAGATACTCACCCCTCCACTTT.

The chain is built from TRBV4-1 and TRBJ2-2; 9 nucleotides align to TRBD1. This CDR3 has 15 amino acids. Germline V CDR1 and CDR2: MGHRA, YSYEKL. The V and J ends lost 6 bases and 9 bases, in that order; junction bases with no gene match: 11. The CDR3 region is CASSPGQGGTRELFF. The CDR3 coding sequence is TGCGCCAGCAGTCCGGGACAGGGAGGGACCCGGGAGCTGTTTTTT.

This clonotype has at least ten counts. This chain joins TRBV4-1 and TRBJ2-3; tentatively, D is TRBD2 (5 bases). The CDR3 is 17 residues long. Germline-derived CDR1 and CDR2 are MGHRA and YSYEKL. The V and J ends lost 1 base and 2 bases respectively, with 16 bases between them. CDR3 sequence (DNA): TGCGCCAGCAGCCAAGCTTCGGGGAATCTGATCACAGATACGCAGTATTTT. It yields the protein CASSQASGNLITDTQYF.

This clonotype was recorded a few times. The V gene is TRBV5-1, the J gene TRBJ2-3, with TRBD2 matching over 10 bases. The trim removed 7 bases at V and 5 bases at J, leaving 10 bases unmatched. The CDR3 length is 15 residues. The germline CDR1 and CDR2 sequences are SGHRS and YFSETQ. The CDR3 reads CASSQAGGNRDTQYF. The CDR3 DNA reads as TGCGCCAGCTCTCAAGCGGGGGGGAACAGAGATACGCAGTATTTT.

This clonotype occurred a few times. Written as DNA, the CDR3 is TGCAGTGCGAGGATGCGGGGGCGCACAGATACGCAGTATTTT. The encoded protein is CSARMRGRTDTQYF. The rearrangement links TRBV20-1 to TRBJ2-3; D might be TRBD2 (7 bases). The CDR3 length is 14 residues. Germline V CDR1 and CDR2: DFQATT, SNEGSKA (reference sequence). V gave up 6 bases and J gave up 1 base, with 14 bases separating them.

The V gene is TRBV20-1, the J gene TRBJ1-5, with D hard to call. The V gene's germline CDR1 is DFQATT and CDR2 SNEGSKA (reference sequence). Trimming took off 3 bases at V and 9 bases at J, with 18 bases between the two ends. The CDR3 covers 14 residues. The CDR3 here is CSARSYGQSRPQHF. DNA of the CDR3: TGCAGTGCTAGGAGCTACGGGCAGTCGCGGCCCCAGCATTTT.

CDR3 protein: CASSKRQGPSTDTQYF. The CDR3 DNA sequence: TGTGCCAGCAGCAAACGACAGGGACCCAGCACAGATACGCAGTATTTT. The rearrangement uses TRBV21-1 and TRBJ2-3; the DNA was not used to check the table's D call, TRBD1. TRBV21-1 is an annotated pseudogene. This CDR3 comprises 16 residues.

This clonotype was counted many times. This chain uses TRBV20-1 with TRBJ2-5, with TRBD1 matching 10 bases. CDR3 length equals 13 residues. V gave up 0 bases and J gave up 7 bases; unmatched junction bases: 2. CDR1 and CDR2 (germline): DFQATT, SNEGSKA (reference sequence). CDR3 residues: CSARDGQGGTQYF. In DNA form, the CDR3 reads TGCAGTGCTAGAGATGGACAGGGGGGGACCCAGTACTTC.

This clonotype was seen ten or more times. The rearrangement links TRBV7-9 to TRBJ1-2, with no clear D. V lost 5 bases to trimming and J lost 1 base, with 14 bases between them. The CDR3 spans 15 residues. Per germline, CDR1 SEHNR and CDR2 FQNEAQ (reference sequence). Here the CDR3 DNA reads TGTGCCAGCAGCGGACCTCTTCGGGTTAACTATGGCTACACCTTC. This sequence encodes CASSGPLRVNYGYTF.

This clonotype was seen many times. CDR3 in amino acids: CASSWGQAFLTEAFF. In nucleotides, the CDR3 is TGTGCCAGCAGTTGGGGACAGGCTTTCCTCACTGAAGCTTTCTTT. The V call is TRBV6-6, the J call TRBJ1-1, with 8 bases that match TRBD1. Looked up from germline, CDR1 is MNHNY and CDR2 is SVGAGI (reference sequence). V lost 4 bases to trimming and J lost 4 bases; unmatched junction nucleotides: 8. This CDR3 has 15 residues.

Many counts were recorded for this clonotype. V usage is TRBV4-1 and J usage is TRBJ2-1; no reliable D call. The V gene lost 0 bases and the J gene lost 4 bases, with 10 bases spanning the gap. The CDR3 extends over 15 amino acids. Germline V CDR1 and CDR2: MGHRA, YSYEKL. CDR3 in DNA: TGCGCCAGCAGCCAAGATCAGAGCCTTTACAATGAGCAGTTCTTC. Its protein is CASSQDQSLYNEQFF.

The sample holds a few counts of this clonotype. The J gene is TRBJ2-1, the V gene TRBV20-1; D is uncertain. V lost 1 base and J lost 0, with 10 bases in between. This CDR3 comprises 15 residues. Per germline, CDR1 DFQATT and CDR2 SNEGSKA (reference sequence). The CDR3: CSARALQSSYNEQFF. In DNA form, the CDR3 reads TGCAGTGCTAGAGCTTTGCAGAGCTCCTACAATGAGCAGTTCTTC.

This chain joins TRBV5-6 and TRBJ2-7; maybe TRBD1 (6 bases). Germline CDR1 reads SGHDT; CDR2 reads YYEEEE. The germline V and J ends were trimmed by 2 bases and 3 bases, with 15 bases remaining between them. This CDR3 contains 15 residues. This chain's CDR3 is CASSLAAGDGYEQYF. CDR3 DNA sequence: TGTGCCAGCAGCTTAGCAGCAGGGGATGGCTACGAGCAGTACTTC. Full variable domain (remainder filled in from reference TRBV5-6 and TRBJ2-7): DAGVTQSPTHLIKTRGQQVTLRCSPKSGHDTVSWYQQALGQGPQFIFQYYEEEERQRGNFPDRFSGHQFPNYSSELNVNALLLGDSALYLCASSLAAGDGYEQYFGPGTRLTVT.

This clonotype has ten or more counts. V gene TRBV30 combines with J gene TRBJ2-2; D ambiguous. The V and J ends lost 5 bases and 2 bases respectively, with 9 bases between them. The CDR3 contains 13 residues. Germline V lookup: CDR1 GTSNPN, CDR2 SVGIG (reference sequence). CDR3 sequence (DNA): TGTGCCTGGTTAGGGTTCAACACCGGGGAGCTGTTTTTT. It specifies CAWLGFNTGELFF.

This clonotype was detected ten times or more. The chain combines TRBV29-1 with TRBJ1-4, with a possible D match to TRBD1 (5 bases). Germline lookup yields CDR1 SQVTM and CDR2 ANQGSEA. The CDR3 contains 13 residues. Trimming took 2 bases from V and 11 from J, leaving 15 bases between them. This CDR3 is CSVEFRTNRKLFF. CDR3 coding DNA: TGCAGCGTTGAATTCAGGACAAATCGGAAACTGTTTTTT. The whole variable domain, filled in from reference TRBV29-1 and TRBJ1-4, reads SAVISQKPSRDICQRGTSLTIQCQVDSQVTMMFWYRQQPGQSLTLIATANQGSEATYESGFVIDKFPISRPNLTFSTLTVSNMSPEDSSIYLCSVEFRTNRKLFFGSGTQLSVL.

The rearrangement links TRBV5-1 to TRBJ1-5; D possibly corresponds to TRBD1 (5 bases). The CDR3 runs 12 residues. Germline-derived CDR1 and CDR2 are SGHRS and YFSETQ. The germline V and J ends were trimmed by 8 bases and 9 bases, with 15 bases remaining between them. CDR3 sequence reads: CASRKGRGPQHF. The CDR3 DNA is TGCGCCAGTCGAAAGGGGCGAGGGCCCCAGCATTTT.

This clonotype has ten or more counts. The chain joins TRBV20-1 to TRBJ1-1; D unresolved. This CDR3 region has 12 residues. Trimming cost V 0 bases and J 6 bases, with 8 bases left between them. Germline V gene sequence: CDR1 DFQATT, CDR2 SNEGSKA (reference sequence). The CDR3 nucleotides are TGCAGTGCTAGAGATGGGGTCGCTGAAGCTTTCTTT. Its translation is CSARDGVAEAFF.

In its sample, this clonotype was seen many times. The CDR3 protein is CASSHPGIAYEQYF. For the CDR3, the DNA is TGTGCCAGCAGCCACCCGGGAATTGCCTACGAGCAGTACTTC. The chain employs TRBV3-1 and TRBJ2-7, with D tentatively TRBD2 (5 bases). From germline, CDR1 is LGHDT and CDR2 YNNKEL (reference sequence). The germline V and J ends were trimmed by 3 bases and 2 bases, with 11 bases remaining between them. This CDR3 is built from 14 residues.

This clonotype has ten or more counts. The gene calls are TRBV7-3 and TRBJ2-1; 7 bases are shared with TRBD2. There are 15 residues in the CDR3. Germline values: CDR1 SGHTA, CDR2 FQGTGA. The V segment lost 2 bases and the J segment 2 bases; nucleotides outside the gene matches: 3. The DNA of the CDR3 is TGTGCCAGCAGCTTAGACAGCGGGGCCTACAATGAGCAGTTCTTC. Translated, it gives CASSLDSGAYNEQFF.

Ten or more counts support this clonotype. The conserved phenylalanine or tryptophan is not found at the CDR3 terminus, so this likely reflects a read error. The gene calls are TRBV12-3 or TRBV12-4 and TRBJ2-3, with TRBD2 matching over 7 bases. J gave up 5 bases and V 6 bases, and 8 bases lay outside the gene matches. This CDR3 contains 14 residues. The CDR3 DNA reads as TGTGCCAGCAGGCCCGGACTAGTGGGAGATACGCAGTATCTT. Translated, it gives CASRPGLVGDTQYL.

This clonotype was observed a few times. The chain recombines TRBV20-1 with TRBJ2-3; 7 nucleotides align to TRBD2. The CDR3 is made up of 14 amino acids. Per the germline V gene, CDR1 is DFQATT and CDR2 is SNEGSKA (reference sequence). V shed 3 bases and J 3 bases; nucleotides not matched to a gene: 6. CDR3 region: CSARRLAETDTQYF. The CDR3 DNA reads as TGCAGTGCTAGGAGGCTAGCGGAGACAGATACGCAGTATTTT.

This clonotype was counted only a few times. The V and J genes are TRBV7-9 and TRBJ1-1, with TRBD1 as a possible D gene (6 bases). This CDR3 has 11 residues. Germline-derived CDR1 and CDR2 are SEHNR and FQNEAQ (reference sequence). The CDR3 region is CAEGENTEAFF. The CDR3 DNA reads as TGTGCTGAGGGGGAGAACACTGAAGCTTTCTTT.

This clonotype occurred many times. V gene TRBV12-3 or TRBV12-4 combines with J gene TRBJ1-5; D not resolved. The CDR3 runs 12 residues. Trimming left V 5 bases short and J 7 bases short, with 9 bases between. The CDR3 loop reads CASSVKGQPQHF. The CDR3 DNA is TGTGCCAGCAGTGTGAAAGGACAGCCCCAGCATTTT.

V gene TRBV7-9 combines with J gene TRBJ1-4; D gene ambiguous. Germline V CDR1 and CDR2: SEHNR, FQNEAQ (reference sequence). Deletions cut 5 bases from V and 1 base from J, with 2 bases between. This CDR3 contains 12 residues. CDR3 sequence (DNA): TGTGCCAGCAGCCTAACTAATGAAAAACTGTTTTTT. Its translation: CASSLTNEKLFF.

This clonotype was counted at least ten times. CDR3 coding DNA: TGCAGCGTTTCCGGGACGAGAGAGACCCAGTACTTC. It translates to CSVSGTRETQYF. J is TRBJ2-5 and V is TRBV29-1, with D possibly called TRBD1 or TRBD2 (5 bases each). The CDR3 is made up of 12 amino acids. Per germline, CDR1 SQVTM and CDR2 ANQGSEA. With 5 bases removed from V and 4 bases from J, the gap between germline ends came to 11 bases.

This clonotype was detected only a few times. The V gene is TRBV6-1, the J gene TRBJ2-7; 9 bases line up with TRBD1. J lost 3 bases, V lost 6 bases, and 12 bases had no gene match. The germline V gene has CDR1 MNHNS and CDR2 SASEGT. This CDR3 spans 16 amino acids. The CDR3 DNA follows: TGTGCCAGCAGCCGCGACGGGACAGGGTTCGTCTACGAGCAGTACTTC. This gives the protein CASSRDGTGFVYEQYF.

This clonotype was observed at least ten times. The V gene is TRBV20-1, the J gene TRBJ2-5; a possible D gene is TRBD2 (6 bases). The V end was cut by 7 bases, the J end by 5 bases, with 20 bases between. CDR1 and CDR2 from the germline V gene are DFQATT and SNEGSKA (reference sequence). This CDR3 comprises 14 residues. This chain's CDR3 is CSVPTRRAVETQYF. The CDR3 DNA follows: TGCAGTGTTCCCACTAGGAGGGCTGTCGAGACCCAGTACTTC.

This clonotype showed up many times. The chain is built from TRBV20-1 and TRBJ1-1, with a possible D match to TRBD1 (5 bases). V was pared by 5 bases and J by 6 bases, with 22 bases between. CDR3 length equals 15 residues. Germline V lookup: CDR1 DFQATT, CDR2 SNEGSKA (reference sequence). The CDR3 DNA sequence: TGCAGTGCTCGACCCCCCGCGGGGGGTAGCGCTGAAGCTTTCTTT. Its translation: CSARPPAGGSAEAFF.

This clonotype occurred many times. This CDR3 reads CASSFGRGVYNEQFF. The CDR3 bases are TGTGCCAGCAGTTTTGGACGGGGGGTTTACAATGAGCAGTTCTTC. V is TRBV12-3 or TRBV12-4 and J is TRBJ2-1; 7 bases are a match to TRBD2. With V trimmed by 3 bases and J by 4 bases, 6 bases remained unmatched. The CDR3 consists of 15 residues.

CDR3 DNA sequence: TGTGCCAGCAGCGTAAGATCCGAGACCGGGGAGCTGTTTTTT. This translates into CASSVRSETGELFF. The V and J genes are TRBV9 and TRBJ2-2; D uncertain. Germline CDR1 is SGDLS and CDR2 is YYNGEE. Trimming stripped 1 base from V and 5 bases from J, with 9 bases between. The CDR3 sequence is 14 residues long.